The 8 T cell receptor beta chains reported below all come from one sample, sequenced in a study of T-cell memory formation after mild COVID-19. TCRdb ran MiXCR on the 5' RACE reads and lists one entry per CDR3 protein. The sample contains under 400,000 distinct CDR3 sequences, 25% to 30% of which appear only once. Sequenced material: PBMCs or a T cell subset sorted from them (not recorded which). These receptors were collected from an adult woman who had mild COVID-19 (a few samples of this study predate the infection). Cell type and time point are not known.

The rearrangement joins TRBV5-1 to TRBJ2-5, with D possibly being TRBD1 (5 bases). The V gene's germline CDR1 is SGHRS and CDR2 YFSETQ. V lost 0 bases, J lost 5 bases, and 14 bases lay in between. The length of the CDR3 is 15 residues. The CDR3 nucleotides are TGCGCCAGCAGCTTGGGGGTCAGGGCCGGGGAGACCCAGTACTTC. As protein: CASSLGVRAGETQYF.

This sequence joins TRBV11-3 and TRBJ1-1, with D possibly TRBD1 on 5 matching bases. CDR1 and CDR2 from the germline V gene are SGHNT and YENEEA. This CDR3 has 12 amino acids. Trimming pared 5 bases from V and 10 bases from J, leaving 14 bases between. CDR3 bases: TGTGCCAGCAGCCGAGGTAGAAGGGGAGCTTTCTTT. Protein: CASSRGRRGAFF.

This clonotype appeared a few times. The chain employs TRBV20-1 and TRBJ2-1; the D gene is possibly TRBD1 (5 bases). CDR3 length: 13 amino acids. CDR1 is DFQATT and CDR2 is SNEGSKA in the germline V gene (reference sequence). V was cut by 5 bases and J by 7 bases, with 15 bases left in between. This CDR3 reads CSAPRNRLNEQFF. As DNA, the CDR3 is TGCAGTGCTCCGCGTAACAGGCTAAATGAGCAGTTCTTC.

This clonotype was observed a handful of times. This chain connects TRBV24-1 to TRBJ2-5, with D tentatively TRBD1 (5 bases). The CDR3 is 12 residues long. V lost 6 bases, J lost 5 bases, and 9 bases lay in between. In germline, CDR1 is KGHDR, CDR2 SFDVKD. CDR3 DNA: TGTGCCACCAGTCAGGGTCTGGAGACCCAGTACTTC. It yields the protein CATSQGLETQYF.

The rearrangement joins TRBV7-9 to TRBJ1-5, with D perhaps TRBD1 (5 bases). The CDR3 length is 15 residues. Trimming pared 5 bases from V and 3 bases from J, leaving 14 bases between. CDR1 is SEHNR and CDR2 is FQNEAQ in the germline V gene (reference sequence). This CDR3 is CASSPRTPNNQPQHF. The CDR3, as DNA: TGTGCCAGCAGCCCCCGGACACCCAACAATCAGCCCCAGCATTTT. Full variable domain (outside the CDR3, taken from reference TRBV7-9 and TRBJ1-5): DTGVSQNPRHKITKRGQNVTFRCDPISEHNRLYWYRQTLGQGPEFLTYFQNEAQLEKSRLLSDRFSAERPKGSFSTLEIQRTEQGDSAMYLCASSPRTPNNQPQHFGDGTRLSIL.

This clonotype has a handful of counts. The V gene is TRBV5-1, the J gene TRBJ2-5; the match to TRBD2 covers 7 bases. Trimming took 2 bases from V and 4 from J; bases not matched to a gene: 17. The CDR3 extends over 18 amino acids. Germline V gene lookup returns CDR1 SGHRS and CDR2 YFSETQ. The CDR3 sequence is CASSFPALAGPRSETQYF. The CDR3, as DNA: TGCGCCAGCAGCTTCCCCGCCTTAGCGGGCCCTAGGTCAGAGACCCAGTACTTC.

The rearrangement joins TRBV15 to TRBJ2-7; tentative D call: TRBD2 (5 bases). In germline, CDR1 is LNHNV, CDR2 YYDKDF (reference sequence). The CDR3 covers 16 residues. V lost 1 base and J 0 bases, leaving 13 bases between the germline ends. CDR3 DNA sequence: TGTGCCACCAGCAGAGCCACGGGATTCAGCTCCTACGAGCAGTACTTC. Translating gives CATSRATGFSSYEQYF. The variable domain in full, with the rest retrieved from reference TRBV15 and TRBJ2-7, is DAMVIQNPRYQVTQFGKPVTLSCSQTLNHNVMYWYQQKSSQAPKLLFHYYDKDFNNEADTPDNFQSRRPNTSFCFLDIRSPGLGDTAMYLCATSRATGFSSYEQYFGPGTRLTVT.

The sample holds a few counts of this clonotype. CDR3 amino acids: CASSEGKRGATSYEQYF. The CDR3 region has the DNA TGTGCCAGCAGTGAAGGGAAAAGGGGGGCTACCAGCTACGAGCAGTACTTC. The chain joins TRBV2 to TRBJ2-7; perhaps D is TRBD1 or TRBD2 (6 bases each). Deletions cut 1 base from V and 3 bases from J, with 19 bases between. In germline, CDR1 is SNHLY, CDR2 FYNNEI. The CDR3 is made up of 17 amino acids. Supplemented by reference TRBV2 and TRBJ2-7, the full variable domain reads EPEVTQTPSHQVTQMGQEVILRCVPISNHLYFYWYRQILGQKVEFLVSFYNNEISEKSEIFDDQFSVERPDGSNFTLKIRSTKLEDSAMYFCASSEGKRGATSYEQYFGPGTRLTVT.